The 14 T cell receptor beta chains given below trace back to one sample, sequenced in a study of blood T cells in healthy people across ages. Combining a sample-barcoded 5' primer with a J-beta primer mix, a second PCR ran for roughly 6 to 11 cycles. Using its own MiXCR run on the 5' RACE reads, TCRdb lists one record per CDR3 protein. The sample contains 650,000 to 900,000 distinct CDR3 sequences, approximately 59% of which appear only once. Sequencing was done on a sample of blood. The receptor set was obtained from a man younger than 40 in good health.

In this sample, this clonotype turned up a few times. The rearrangement joins TRBV12-3 or TRBV12-4 to TRBJ2-1; TRBD1 matches 8 bases. The CDR3 runs to 14 residues. J gave up 5 bases and V 5 bases, and 5 bases lay outside the gene matches. The CDR3 nucleotides are TGTGCCAGCAGTACAGGGGGGTTGGACAATGAGCAGTTCTTC. It encodes CASSTGGLDNEQFF.

This chain uses TRBV4-2 with TRBJ2-5; D is perhaps TRBD2 (5 bases). The CDR3 contains 15 residues. V gave up 1 base and J gave up 5 bases, with 14 bases separating them. CDR1 is LGHNA, CDR2 YNFKEQ, per germline. The CDR3: CASSQGGLSPETQYF. CDR3 coding DNA: TGTGCCAGCAGCCAAGGAGGGCTCTCCCCGGAGACCCAGTACTTC.

The chain links TRBV9 to TRBJ2-1; 10 nucleotides align to TRBD2. V gave up 2 bases and J gave up 8 bases; unmatched junction bases: 7. Germline V lookup: CDR1 SGDLS, CDR2 YYNGEE. This CDR3 has 15 amino acids. Here the CDR3 reads CASSVQRGGKDEQFF. In DNA, the CDR3 is TGTGCCAGCAGCGTCCAGCGGGGGGGTAAAGATGAGCAGTTCTTC.

V usage is TRBV19 and J usage is TRBJ1-5; D unresolved. CDR1 and CDR2 (germline): LNHDA, SQIVND (reference sequence). The CDR3 is made up of 14 amino acids. Trimming took off 1 base at V and 3 bases at J, with 7 bases between the two ends. The CDR3 here is CASSIGGNNQPQHF. Here the CDR3 DNA reads TGTGCCAGTAGTATAGGGGGAAACAATCAGCCCCAGCATTTT.

The rearrangement joins TRBV11-2 to TRBJ2-5, with D hard to call. The germline V gene has CDR1 SGHAT and CDR2 FQNNGV. With 5 bases removed from V and 9 bases from J, the gap between germline ends came to 13 bases. This CDR3 contains 12 residues. The DNA for the CDR3 is TGTGCCAGCAGCCAAAACTCGCACTCCCAGTACTTC. Its protein is CASSQNSHSQYF.

The rearrangement uses TRBV7-7 and TRBJ2-1, with TRBD2 as a possible D gene (6 bases). The V gene's germline CDR1 is SSHAT and CDR2 FNYEAQ (reference sequence). V gave up 1 base and J gave up 10 bases, with 17 bases separating them. This CDR3 region has 15 residues. The CDR3, as DNA: TGTGCCAGCAGCTTAGGCCCCACGGGGAGCGGGGAGCAGTTCTTC. Encoded protein: CASSLGPTGSGEQFF.

This clonotype has a handful of counts. The chain couples TRBV4-3 to TRBJ1-1; D is undetermined. Trimming took off 0 bases at V and 5 bases at J, with 13 bases between the two ends. Germline CDR1 and CDR2: LGHNA and YSLEER. The CDR3 is 15 residues long. As DNA, the CDR3 is TGCGCCAGCAGCCAAGAAGACACCGTGGGAACTGAAGCTTTCTTT. This sequence encodes CASSQEDTVGTEAFF.

About this clonotype: This clone may be a read error of a much larger clone one base away. The rearrangement links TRBV5-1 to TRBJ2-5; D not certain. The J call may be wrong; the DNA end is better matched by TRBJ2-7. The germline CDR1 and CDR2 sequences are SGHRS and YFSETQ. This CDR3 has 16 amino acids. The CDR3: CASSAPDMTPPCEQYF. The CDR3 DNA follows: TGCGCCAGCAGCGCACCCGATATGACACCACCCTGCGAGCAGTACTTC.

The chain combines TRBV29-1 with TRBJ2-1; 10 nucleotides line up with TRBD2. V lost 1 base and J lost 7; bases outside the gene matches: 10. The CDR3 covers 16 residues. Germline V gene lookup returns CDR1 SQVTM and CDR2 ANQGSEA. CDR3 residues: CSVEALAGAYLNEQFF. The CDR3 bases are TGCAGCGTTGAAGCCCTAGCGGGGGCGTATCTAAATGAGCAGTTCTTC.

The chain employs TRBV6-6 and TRBJ1-5, with 7 bases aligning to TRBD1. Germline lookup yields CDR1 MNHNY and CDR2 SVGAGI (reference sequence). CDR3 length: 15 amino acids. With V trimmed by 2 bases and J by 6 bases, 7 bases remained unmatched. The CDR3 spells CASSYPQGIGQPQHF. CDR3 bases: TGTGCCAGCAGTTACCCACAGGGGATCGGTCAGCCCCAGCATTTT.

This clonotype appeared once. The chain combines TRBV6-2 or TRBV6-3 with TRBJ2-6; D call uncertain. The germline V and J ends were trimmed by 8 bases and 4 bases, with 15 bases remaining between them. Germline V gives CDR1 MNHEY, CDR2 SVGEGT. The CDR3 is 15 residues long. CDR3 bases: TGTGCCAGCCAGGACCCCGTTGCCGGGGCCAACGTCCTGACTTTC. Amino acid sequence: CASQDPVAGANVLTF.

The gene calls are TRBV6-2 or TRBV6-3 and TRBJ2-2; TRBD2 is a possible D gene (6 bases). This CDR3 is built from 15 residues. In germline, CDR1 is MNHEY, CDR2 SVGEGT. Trimming shortened V by 3 bases and J by 9 bases, and 17 bases separated the two germline ends. CDR3 sequence: CASSYSPREYRELFF. The CDR3 coding sequence is TGTGCCAGCAGTTATTCCCCACGGGAGTACCGGGAGCTGTTTTTT.

The chain links TRBV4-3 to TRBJ2-4, with 10 nucleotides matching TRBD1. This CDR3 contains 15 residues. With 5 bases clipped from V and 6 bases from J, the junction kept 7 bases outside the gene matches. Germline V gene lookup returns CDR1 LGHNA and CDR2 YSLEER. CDR3 amino acids: CASSFRQGAGNIQYF. The DNA of the CDR3 is TGCGCCAGCAGCTTTCGACAGGGGGCGGGAAACATTCAGTACTTC.

The rearrangement links TRBV20-1 to TRBJ1-5, with unresolved D. The V and J ends lost 0 bases and 6 bases respectively, with 12 bases between them. The CDR3 covers 14 residues. CDR1 DFQATT and CDR2 SNEGSKA come from the germline V gene (reference sequence). The DNA for the CDR3 is TGCAGTGCTAGAGATCGAGGCGCGGGTCAGCCCCAGCATTTT. It is translated as CSARDRGAGQPQHF.